The rows below give T cell receptor beta chains drawn from one sample of a study of technical replicates of blood from several donors. Profiling relied on immunoSEQ multiplex PCR, and the TCRdb table lists in-frame clones only, not all of them. The table lists more than 65,000 clones, 95% to 98% of them singletons, with about 0.27% in the top ten. Sequencing was done on a sample of T cells isolated from PBMCs. These receptors were taken from a human donor in good health. Both conserved end residues are part of each CDR3. A D gene is named only where the DNA matches it firmly. Size is omitted from some rows. Given values are once, few, many or a class for expanded clones.

J: TRBJ2-2
V: TRBV6-6
D: -
size: -
CDR3: CASSYSSANTGELFF
DNA: TGTGCCAGCAGTTACTCTAGCGCGAACACCGGGGAGCTGTTTTTT

J: TRBJ2-2
V: TRBV11-3
D: TRBD1
size: -
CDR3: CASSWTGSSGELFF
DNA: TGTGCCAGCAGCTGGACAGGGTCGAGCGGGGAGCTGTTTTTT

J: TRBJ1-2
V: TRBV10-3
D: TRBD1
size: -
CDR3: CAISGTGPNYGYTF
DNA: TGTGCCATCAGTGGGACAGGGCCTAACTATGGCTACACCTTC

J: TRBJ2-7
V: TRBV5-6
D: -
size: -
CDR3: CASSSWWRSSYEQYF
DNA: TGTGCCAGCAGCTCCTGGTGGCGGAGCTCCTACGAGCAGTACTTC

J: TRBJ2-7
V: TRBV7-4
D: -
size: once
CDR3: CASSLSRRPRYEQYF
DNA: TGTGCCAGCAGCTTATCCCGCAGGCCCCGCTACGAGCAGTACTTC

J: TRBJ2-4
V: TRBV4-3
D: TRBD2
size: -
CDR3: CASSQVGRGSDKNIQYF
DNA: TGCGCCAGCAGCCAAGTTGGGAGGGGATCGGACAAAAACATTCAGTACTTC

J: TRBJ2-1
V: TRBV18
D: -
size: -
CDR3: CASSMDYNNEQFF
DNA: TGTGCCAGCTCAATGGACTACAACAATGAGCAGTTCTTC

J: TRBJ1-1
V: TRBV28
D: -
size: -
CDR3: CASSLMYSSGGEAFF
DNA: TGTGCCAGCAGTTTAATGTACTCCTCCGGGGGTGAAGCTTTCTTT

J: TRBJ1-1
V: TRBV2
D: -
size: -
CDR3: CASSEYGGPMNTEAFF
DNA: TGTGCCAGCAGTGAATACGGGGGGCCGATGAACACTGAAGCTTTCTTT

J: TRBJ1-1
V: TRBV10-3
D: TRBD1
size: -
CDR3: CAIRQGVNTEAFF
DNA: TGTGCCATCAGGCAGGGGGTGAACACTGAAGCTTTCTTT